This TCR beta chain appears in the sequencing data of a study of blood T cell repertoires in COVID-19 (dated by TCRdb to the early 2020s). Regarding the complete study: The collaborator samples originated in the United States, Italy and Spain and spanned the acute and convalescent phases of COVID-19. The material from the prospective study consisted of cDNA or gDNA derived from T cells, B-cell-depleted T cells, or PBMCs. Deeply sampled blood TCRbeta repertoires from subjects exposed to, actively infected with, or recovered from COVID-19 were included in the dataset. The repertoires were made available in a free public database intended to serve as a resource for research on the immune response to SARS-CoV-2. The samples were drawn from the first 160 participants of the ongoing ImmuneRACE study and from about 1,200 subjects provided by 6 global collaborators. Nearly every sample came with metadata listing a de-identified subject ID, COVID-19 status, age in years and sex. Where available, HLA class I and class II types were taken from metadata supplied by the sample provider and were not determined by assay-based typing.

TCRbeta CDR3 regions were amplified from genomic DNA by means of the immunoSEQ Assay, a bias-controlled multiplex PCR. The original methods were these. The number of nucleated cells in each sample was estimated by amplification of reference gene primers within the assay. Sequence reads were collapsed and filtered to measure the absolute abundance of every unique TCRbeta CDR3 rearrangement. For each sample, productive Simpson clonality was calculated by taking the square root of Simpson's diversity index across productive rearrangements. TCRdb retrieved this table from immuneACCESS and kept in-frame rearrangements only. Not all clones are present; in checked studies, unresolved V genes account for under half, and no reason is known for the remainder. For V, J and clone size, that table is used; D and trimming come from the DNA. The sample yields 150,000 or so clones; roughly 80% were counted once. The top ten clonotypes cover 8% to 9% of the sample.

The collaborating institutions used their own protocols to collect whole blood in K2EDTA tubes. For TCRbeta analysis, collaborators shipped samples in one of three forms: frozen whole blood, isolated PBMCs, or DNA extracted from either of those sample types. Points the paper makes about the study in general: The quantity of clinical and demographic metadata differed by source and by participant and was supplied without curation.

In regard to this clone: The target of this receptor is not known. No base quality information exists; no much larger clone differs at one position.

The CDR3 holds 12 amino acids from the cysteine to the phenylalanine. The CDR3 DNA has 36 bases and is translated from base 1. The CDR1 and CDR2 encoded by the germline V gene are WSHSY and SAAADI. The V end loses 3 bases and the J end loses 5 bases, and a stretch of 6 bases separates them. This receptor was taken from a human donor with acute or convalescent COVID-19. The donor label of this sample is uncertain. The V and J genes are TRBV10-2 and TRBJ2-3, with the D gene too uncertain to name. What was sequenced was peripheral blood. The base sequence is TGCGCCAGCAGTGATAGTGGAGATACGCAGTATTTT. The resulting protein is CASSDSGDTQYF.